These 4 T cell receptor beta chains came from one sample sequenced in a study of T cell responses to AZD1222 COVID-19 vaccine. Repertoires were generated with immunoSEQ multiplex PCR, while TCRdb's copy carries only in-frame clones and drops some. The sample has roughly 100,000 clones; approximately 89% are singletons. The sample in question was peripheral blood, obtained on day 0 of AZD1222 vaccination. Every receptor here comes from an adult in good health.

J is TRBJ1-5 and V is TRBV19; D might be TRBD1 (5 bases). CDR1 LNHDA and CDR2 SQIVND come from the germline V gene (reference sequence). The V end was cut by 8 bases, the J end by 6 bases, with 14 bases between. The CDR3 consists of 13 residues. CDR3 in amino acids: CASVPGQSQPQHF. Here the CDR3 DNA reads TGTGCCAGTGTCCCGGGGCAAAGTCAGCCCCAGCATTTT.

This clone was observed a few times. This chain joins TRBV18 and TRBJ1-1; D is unclear. V lost 0 bases to trimming and J lost 0 bases, with 11 bases between them. Germline CDR1 reads KGHSH; CDR2 reads LQKENI. This CDR3 contains 16 residues. As DNA, the CDR3 is TGTGCCAGCTCACCACCCCCGGATACCATGAACACTGAAGCTTTCTTT. Translating gives CASSPPPDTMNTEAFF.

The chain has TRBV18 and TRBJ2-4; D call uncertain. CDR1 is KGHSH and CDR2 is LQKENI in the germline V gene. The CDR3 runs 12 residues. Trimming pared 5 bases from V and 15 bases from J, leaving 17 bases between. In DNA form, the CDR3 reads TGTGCCAGCTCAAACTCCGGAACGGGTTGGTACTTC. It specifies CASSNSGTGWYF. Complete variable domain (other parts from reference TRBV18 and TRBJ2-4): NAGVMQNPRHLVRRRGQEARLRCSPMKGHSHVYWYRQLPEEGLKFMVYLQKENIIDESGMPKERFSAEFPKEGPSILRIQQVVRGDSAAYFCASSNSGTGWYFGAGTRLSVL.

This clone was seen once. The chain couples TRBV5-1 to TRBJ2-3; perhaps TRBD1 as D (6 bases). Trimming pared 2 bases from V and 6 bases from J, leaving 16 bases between. The germline gives CDR1 SGHRS, CDR2 YFSETQ. This CDR3 has 15 amino acids. CDR3 in amino acids: CASSLGTPWTDTQYF. DNA for the CDR3: TGCGCCAGCAGCTTAGGGACACCCTGGACGGATACGCAGTATTTT.